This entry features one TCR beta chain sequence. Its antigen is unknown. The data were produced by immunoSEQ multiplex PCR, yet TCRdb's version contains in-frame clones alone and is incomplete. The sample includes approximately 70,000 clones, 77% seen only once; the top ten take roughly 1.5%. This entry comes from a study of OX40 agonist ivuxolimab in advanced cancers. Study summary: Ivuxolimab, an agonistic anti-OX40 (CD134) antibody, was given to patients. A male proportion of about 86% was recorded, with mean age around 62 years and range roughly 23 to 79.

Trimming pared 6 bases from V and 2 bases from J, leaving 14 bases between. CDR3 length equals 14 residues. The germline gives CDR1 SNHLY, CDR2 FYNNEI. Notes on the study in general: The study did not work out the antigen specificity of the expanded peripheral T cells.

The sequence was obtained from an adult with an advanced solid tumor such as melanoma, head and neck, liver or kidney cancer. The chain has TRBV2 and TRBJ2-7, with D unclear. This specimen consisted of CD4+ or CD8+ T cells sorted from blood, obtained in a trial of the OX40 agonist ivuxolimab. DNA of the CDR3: TGTGCCAGCAGGGTTGTTCTCGATGCCTACGAGCAGTACTTC. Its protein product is CASRVVLDAYEQYF.